One and the same sample provided the 22 T cell receptor beta chains below, sequenced in a study of CD8+CD57+ T cells in acquired aplastic anemia. TCR beta VDJ and CDR3 were profiled, and genomic DNA was the template. A single record per CDR3 protein comes from TCRdb applying MiXCR to the reads. The table has approximately 130,000 distinct CDR3 sequences, approximately 40% seen once. The patients chosen for sequencing had shown expansion of CD8+CD57+ cells (detected by flow cytometry). The sample consisted of sorted CD4+, CD8+, or CD8+CD57+ T cells (not recorded which) from PBMCs. The receptors come from a human donor with aplastic anemia.

Notes on this clonotype: One base away lies a much larger clone, so this may be a sequencing read error. The chain combines TRBV5-1 with TRBJ1-1; weak D call: TRBD1 (6 bases). The germline V gene has CDR1 SGHRS and CDR2 YFSETQ. CDR3 length: 17 amino acids. Trimming pared 4 bases from V and 1 base from J, leaving 20 bases between. The CDR3 DNA sequence: TGCGCCAGCAGCCCCCTAATGATCGGACAGAGGAACACTGAAGCTTTCTTT. This sequence encodes CASSPLMIGQRNTEAFF.

This clonotype was recorded a few times. This may stem from a read error, because a much larger clone lies one nucleotide away. V and J are TRBV19 and TRBJ1-5, with a tentative D call TRBD1 (5 bases). This CDR3 spans 16 amino acids. CDR1 and CDR2 (germline): LNHDA, SQIVND (reference sequence). The V gene lost 0 bases and the J gene lost 2 bases, with 11 bases spanning the gap. The CDR3 nucleotides are TGTGCCAGTAGTATAGAACAGCCGGGGGGCAATCAGCCCCAGCATTTT. This codes for CASSIEQPGGNQPQHF.

Points on this clonotype: A much larger clone differs from this one at a single base, so this may be a read error. V gene TRBV28 combines with J gene TRBJ1-2; D uncertain. The germline V gene encodes CDR1 MDHEN and CDR2 SYDVKM. CDR3 length equals 11 residues. CDR3 sequence reads: CASSRNYGHTF. The CDR3 DNA sequence: TGTGCCAGCAGTCGAAACTATGGCCACACCTTC.

There are many counts of this clonotype. The chain has TRBV20-1 and TRBJ1-4, with 8 bases aligning to TRBD1. CDR1 and CDR2 from the germline V gene are DFQATT and SNEGSKA (reference sequence). The CDR3 loop spans 11 amino acids. The CDR3, as DNA: TGCAGGAGACAGGGGAATGAAAAACTGTTTTTT. Its translation is CRRQGNEKLFF.

The chain employs TRBV24-1 and TRBJ2-4, with D uncertain. From germline, CDR1 is KGHDR and CDR2 SFDVKD. This CDR3 region has 10 residues. V was shortened by 5 bases and J by 9 bases, with 4 bases between the two germline ends. CDR3 sequence: CATSAGIQYF. CDR3 in DNA: TGTGCCACCAGTGCGGGCATTCAGTACTTC.

This clonotype has ten or more counts. The chain combines TRBV3-1 with TRBJ1-1; no clear D gene. V gave up 4 bases and J gave up 5 bases, with 8 bases separating them. The CDR3 consists of 12 residues. Germline values: CDR1 LGHDT, CDR2 YNNKEL (reference sequence). CDR3 nucleotide sequence: TGTGCCAGCAGCCGCCGAGGGACTGAAGCTTTCTTT. Translation gives CASSRRGTEAFF.

This chain uses TRBV6-2 or TRBV6-3 with TRBJ2-4, with 14 bases matching TRBD2. Germline trimming cut 3 bases from V and 10 bases from J; bases unmatched to any gene: 14. This CDR3 contains 18 residues. CDR1 is MNHEY and CDR2 is SVGEGT in the germline V gene. CDR3 sequence (DNA): TGTGCCAGCAGTTATTCCGGGACTAGCGGGGGCGCGACGGGGATTCAGTACTTC. Encoded protein: CASSYSGTSGGATGIQYF.

This chain links TRBV3-1 with TRBJ1-4; tentatively, D is TRBD1 (5 bases). Trimming stripped 2 bases from V and 8 bases from J, with 12 bases between. The CDR3 contains 14 residues. CDR1 LGHDT and CDR2 YNNKEL come from the germline V gene (reference sequence). CDR3 nucleotides: TGTGCCAGCAGCCAACTGGAGGCAGGGGAAAAACTGTTTTTT. It codes for CASSQLEAGEKLFF.

This clonotype has ten or more counts. This rearrangement joins TRBV19 to TRBJ1-4; D is unresolved. The germline V and J ends were trimmed by 5 bases and 0 bases, with 7 bases remaining between them. This CDR3 is built from 14 residues. Germline V CDR1 and CDR2: LNHDA, SQIVND (reference sequence). The CDR3 sequence: CASSWSTTNEKLFF. The CDR3 DNA reads as TGTGCCAGTAGTTGGTCGACAACTAATGAAAAACTGTTTTTT.

This clonotype was observed at least ten times. The V gene is TRBV7-6, the J gene TRBJ2-5, with TRBD2 identical over 10 bases. The germline V gene has CDR1 SGHVS and CDR2 FNYEAQ. This CDR3 has 17 amino acids. Trimming took 5 bases from V and 0 from J; bases not matched to a gene: 9. The CDR3 protein is CASSHPLAGRYQETQYF. CDR3 DNA: TGTGCCAGCAGCCACCCACTAGCGGGGAGGTACCAAGAGACCCAGTACTTC.

This clonotype was recorded many times. The rearrangement joins TRBV10-3 to TRBJ1-5; D is undetermined. CDR1 is ENHRY, CDR2 SYGVKD, per germline. Trimming cost V 3 bases and J 5 bases, with 11 bases left between them. The CDR3 extends over 14 amino acids. CDR3 amino acids: CAISDRVGDQPQHF. The CDR3 DNA is TGTGCCATCAGTGACCGGGTCGGCGATCAGCCCCAGCATTTT.

CDR3 amino acids: CAISTGTGVQPQHF. The CDR3, as DNA: TGTGCCATCAGTACCGGGACAGGGGTTCAGCCCCAGCATTTT. This rearrangement joins TRBV10-3 to TRBJ1-5; TRBD1 agrees at 10 bases. Losses at the gene ends were 5 bases for V and 6 bases for J; bases not matched to a gene: 4. Germline lookup yields CDR1 ENHRY and CDR2 SYGVKD. This CDR3 contains 14 residues.

This clonotype has at least ten counts. V and J are TRBV6-1 and TRBJ2-7; D unclear. Germline V gene sequence: CDR1 MNHNS, CDR2 SASEGT. V dropped 7 bases and J dropped 5 bases, with 18 bases sitting between them. The CDR3 sequence is 14 residues long. The CDR3 protein is CASTPSGLVNEQYV. In DNA form, the CDR3 reads TGTGCCAGCACCCCATCTGGCCTAGTCAACGAGCAGTACGTC.

For this clonotype: This may come from a read error, since a much larger clone is one base off. The rearrangement joins TRBV25-1 to TRBJ2-1; 8 positions agree with TRBD2. The junction had 13 bases not matched to a gene; V was cut back by 6 bases and J by 3 bases. The CDR3 contains 17 residues. Germline-derived CDR1 and CDR2 are MGHDK and SYGVNS. The CDR3 sequence is CASSENSGVNFYNEQFF. CDR3 bases: TGTGCCAGCAGCGAGAATAGCGGGGTAAACTTCTACAATGAGCAGTTCTTC.

The sample holds many counts of this clonotype. The V gene is TRBV19, the J gene TRBJ1-1, with 9 bases lining up with TRBD1. With V trimmed by 3 bases and J by 5 bases, 4 bases remained unmatched. The germline V gene encodes CDR1 LNHDA and CDR2 SQIVND (reference sequence). This CDR3 is 14 amino acids long. CDR3 bases: TGTGCCAGTAGTATCGGACAGGGGAGAACTGAAGCTTTCTTT. Translation: CASSIGQGRTEAFF. Full variable domain (rest looked up from reference TRBV19 and TRBJ1-1): DGGITQSPKYLFRKEGQNVTLSCEQNLNHDAMYWYRQDPGQGLRLIYYSQIVNDFQKGDIAEGYSVSREKKESFPLTVTSAQKNPTAFYLCASSIGQGRTEAFFGQGTRLTVV.

The CDR3 region has the DNA TGCGCCAGCACCCTCATGGGAGCGGGCTTAGGCTACACCTTC. Amino acids: CASTLMGAGLGYTF. V is TRBV10-1 and J is TRBJ1-2, with unresolved D. CDR1 and CDR2 from the germline V gene are WNHNN and SYGVQD (reference sequence). The CDR3 sequence is 14 residues long. Trimming stripped 7 bases from V and 8 bases from J, with 20 bases between.

This clonotype appeared a single time. This chain uses TRBV15 with TRBJ2-7, with TRBD1 matching 7 bases. Germline-derived CDR1 and CDR2 are LNHNV and YYDKDF (reference sequence). The CDR3 is made up of 17 amino acids. V lost 2 bases and J lost 4; bases outside the gene matches: 14. The CDR3 loop reads CATSRNRQGHARYEQYF. For the CDR3, the DNA is TGTGCCACCAGCAGAAACCGACAGGGCCACGCTCGATACGAGCAGTACTTC.

This clonotype was found many times. The V gene is TRBV6-4, the J gene TRBJ1-1; 8 bases agree with TRBD1. The junction had 1 base not matched to a gene; V was cut back by 3 bases and J by 4 bases. Germline V CDR1 and CDR2: MRHNA, SNTAGT. This CDR3 region has 13 residues. CDR3 sequence: CASSEDRATEAFF. The CDR3 DNA is TGTGCCAGCAGTGAGGACAGGGCCACTGAAGCTTTCTTT.

Many counts were recorded for this clonotype. The CDR3 loop is CASSYSRQGNEKLFF. In DNA form, the CDR3 reads TGTGCCAGCAGTTACTCGAGACAGGGAAATGAAAAACTGTTTTTT. The rearrangement joins TRBV6-5 to TRBJ1-4; 7 positions match TRBD1. The CDR3 is 15 amino acids. Germline CDR1 reads MNHEY; CDR2 reads SVGAGI. V shed 0 bases and J 5 bases; nucleotides not matched to a gene: 3.

This clonotype was picked up many times. This may be a read error, as it is one base from a much larger clone. The chain has TRBV10-3 and TRBJ2-3; 8 bases align to TRBD1. There are 14 residues in the CDR3. CDR1 and CDR2 (germline): ENHRY, SYGVKD. DNA for the CDR3: TGTGCCGTCAGGAACGGGACAGGTACAGATACGCAGTATTTT. Protein product: CAVRNGTGTDTQYF.

Regarding this clonotype: A much larger clone lies one base from this, so it may be a read error. This rearrangement joins TRBV13 to TRBJ2-1; 8 nucleotides align to TRBD1. Germline V lookup: CDR1 PRHDT, CDR2 FYEKMQ (reference sequence). The V and J ends lost 0 bases and 7 bases, in that order; junction bases with no gene match: 11. The CDR3 extends over 17 amino acids. The CDR3 sequence: CASSLGLPQGARNEQFF. The DNA for the CDR3 is TGTGCCAGCAGCTTAGGCCTACCGCAGGGGGCGCGGAATGAGCAGTTCTTC.

For this clonotype: A much larger clone is a single base away; this may be a read error. The conserved phenylalanine or tryptophan normally closing the CDR3 is absent here, so this likely arose from a read error. The chain employs TRBV12-3 or TRBV12-4 and TRBJ1-6; TRBD1 agrees at 7 bases. The CDR3 sequence is 13 residues long. V was clipped by 11 bases and J by 7 bases; unmatched bases: 8. CDR3 coding DNA: TGTGCCGGACAGGAATTTGAAAATTCACCCCTCCACTCT. Translating it yields CAGQEFENSPLHS.